This passage covers 5 T cell receptor beta chains from one sample sequenced in a study of blood T cell repertoires in COVID-19. Produced via immunoSEQ multiplex PCR; TCRdb's table is partial and in-frame only. Among around 190,000 clones listed, roughly 85% were seen once. Sequencing used PBMCs or T cells enriched from blood (not recorded which). The receptors here all came from a woman between 18 and 29 years old who had recovered from COVID-19.

This chain joins TRBV5-6 and TRBJ2-3, with D possibly TRBD1 on 6 matching bases. The length of the CDR3 is 14 residues. V was clipped by 2 bases and J by 1 base, with 8 bases between them. CDR1 and CDR2 (germline): SGHDT, YYEEEE. The CDR3 bases are TGTGCCAGCAGCTTACAGGGAGGCACAGATACGCAGTATTTT. This translates into CASSLQGGTDTQYF.

The chain couples TRBV7-2 to TRBJ1-1, with 10 nucleotides matching TRBD1. The V and J ends lost 6 bases and 3 bases, in that order; junction bases with no gene match: 10. CDR3 length: 16 amino acids. CDR1 is SGHTA and CDR2 is FQGNSA in the germline V gene. The CDR3 sequence is CASRLTGGIGDTEAFF. CDR3 sequence (DNA): TGTGCCAGCAGGTTGACAGGGGGCATCGGGGACACTGAAGCTTTCTTT.

The rearrangement links TRBV12-3 or TRBV12-4 to TRBJ1-2, with D unresolved. This CDR3 has 13 amino acids. V lost 3 bases and J lost 7, with 12 bases in between. The CDR3 region has the DNA TGTGCCAGCAGTTTCGGCGGTGGAGGTGGCTACACCTTC. Protein product: CASSFGGGGGYTF.

This rearrangement joins TRBV10-3 to TRBJ1-1; D is unresolved. The CDR3 has 14 residues. Germline loops: CDR1 ENHRY, CDR2 SYGVKD. V dropped 0 bases and J dropped 1 base, with 6 bases sitting between them. The CDR3 sequence is CAISESLQNTEAFF. The CDR3, as DNA: TGTGCCATCAGTGAGTCGTTACAGAACACTGAAGCTTTCTTT.

V gene TRBV6-5 combines with J gene TRBJ2-7, with TRBD2 identical over 8 bases. The CDR3 length is 15 residues. Germline CDR1 is MNHEY and CDR2 is SVGAGI. Losses at the gene ends were 8 bases for V and 3 bases for J; bases not matched to a gene: 12. CDR3 sequence: CASAGGASGFYEQYF. The DNA of the CDR3 is TGTGCCAGCGCAGGCGGGGCTAGCGGGTTCTACGAGCAGTACTTC.